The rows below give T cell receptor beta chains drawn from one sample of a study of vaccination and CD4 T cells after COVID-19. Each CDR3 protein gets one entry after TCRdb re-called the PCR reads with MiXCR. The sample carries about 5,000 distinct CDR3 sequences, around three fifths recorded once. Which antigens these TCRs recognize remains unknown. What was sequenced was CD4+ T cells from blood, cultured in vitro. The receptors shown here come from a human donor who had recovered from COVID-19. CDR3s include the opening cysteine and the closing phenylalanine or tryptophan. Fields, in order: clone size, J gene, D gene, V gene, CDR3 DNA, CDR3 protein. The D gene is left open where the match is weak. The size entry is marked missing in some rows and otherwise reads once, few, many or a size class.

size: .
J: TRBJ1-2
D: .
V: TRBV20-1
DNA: TGCAGTGCTTCTTCCGGGACGCAAAACTATGGCTACACCTTC
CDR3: CSASSGTQNYGYTF

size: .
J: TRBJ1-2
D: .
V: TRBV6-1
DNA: TGTGCCAGTAAACAGGGTTTGCTCTATGGCTACACCTTC
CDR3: CASKQGLLYGYTF

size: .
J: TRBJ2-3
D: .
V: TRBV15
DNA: TGTGCCACCAGCAGCTTAAGCACAGATACGCAGTATTTT
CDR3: CATSSLSTDTQYF

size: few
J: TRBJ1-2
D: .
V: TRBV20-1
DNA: TGCAGTGCTCCTACAGGCACCTATGGCTACACCTTC
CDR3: CSAPTGTYGYTF

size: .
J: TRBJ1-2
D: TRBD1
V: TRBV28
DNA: TGTGCCAGCAGCACAGGGGGTCTAGGTGGCTACACCTTC
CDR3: CASSTGGLGGYTF

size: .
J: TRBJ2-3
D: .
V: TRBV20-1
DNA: TGCAGTGCTAGGCAGGTTGATACGCAGTATTTT
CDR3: CSARQVDTQYF

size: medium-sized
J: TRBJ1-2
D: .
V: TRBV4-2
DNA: TGTGCCAGCAGCCAAGATCTCTGGGGGCAGTGGTATGGCTACACCTTC
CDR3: CASSQDLWGQWYGYTF

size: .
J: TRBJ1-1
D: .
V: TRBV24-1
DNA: TGTGCCACCAGGGAGGGGGTGAGCACTGAAGCTTTCTTT
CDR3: CATREGVSTEAFF

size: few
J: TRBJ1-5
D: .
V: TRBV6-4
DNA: TGTGCCAGCAGCCAGGGGATGGGGCAGCCCCAGCATTTT
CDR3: CASSQGMGQPQHF

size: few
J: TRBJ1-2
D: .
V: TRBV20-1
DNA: TGCAGTGCTAGACTTTCGAACTATGGCTACACCTTC
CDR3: CSARLSNYGYTF

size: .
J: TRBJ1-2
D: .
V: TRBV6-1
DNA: TGTGCCAGCAGGTTCCTACGGAACTATGGCTACACCTTC
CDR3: CASRFLRNYGYTF

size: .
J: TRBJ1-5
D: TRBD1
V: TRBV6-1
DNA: TGTGCCAGCAGTACGCAGAGGACAGGGCTCAATCAGCCCCAGCATTTT
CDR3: CASSTQRTGLNQPQHF

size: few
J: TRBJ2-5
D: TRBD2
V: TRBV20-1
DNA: TGCAGTGCTACACCTTTTAGCGGGGCTCAAGAGACCCAGTACTTC
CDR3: CSATPFSGAQETQYF

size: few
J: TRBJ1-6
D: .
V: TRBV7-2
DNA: TGTGCCAGCAGCACCCGACAGCAAGTCGGGACCCTCCACTTT
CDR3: CASSTRQQVGTLHF

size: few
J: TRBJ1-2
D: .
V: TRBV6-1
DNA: TGTGCCAGCAGCCCCGACTATGGCTACACCTTC
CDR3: CASSPDYGYTF

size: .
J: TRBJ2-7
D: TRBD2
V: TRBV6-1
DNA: TGTGCCAGCAGAGCTCCGGGACTAGCCTTCTACGAGCAGTACTTC
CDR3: CASRAPGLAFYEQYF

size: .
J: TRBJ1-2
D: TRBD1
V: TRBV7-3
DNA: TGTGCCAGCAGCACCGCAGGGGGGGTATTGGGAGGCTACACCTTC
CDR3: CASSTAGGVLGGYTF

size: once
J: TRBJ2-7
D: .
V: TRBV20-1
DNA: TGCAGTGCTAGCCCGGGGGCCATCTACGAGCAGTACTTC
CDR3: CSASPGAIYEQYF

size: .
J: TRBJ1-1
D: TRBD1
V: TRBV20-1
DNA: TGCAGTGCTTACGACCCAGGGACAGGGAACACTGAAGCTTTCTTT
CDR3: CSAYDPGTGNTEAFF

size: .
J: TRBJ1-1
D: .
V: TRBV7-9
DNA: TGTGCCAGCAGCTTAGCGCTAGGGGACACTGAAGCTTTCTTT
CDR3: CASSLALGDTEAFF

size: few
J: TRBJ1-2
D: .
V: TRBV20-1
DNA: TGCAGTGCTCCTCAGGGAAACTATGGCTACACCTTC
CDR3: CSAPQGNYGYTF

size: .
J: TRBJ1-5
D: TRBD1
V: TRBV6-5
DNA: TGTGCCAGCAGTTACGGGGGACAGGGTGCTCAGCCCCAGCATTTT
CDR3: CASSYGGQGAQPQHF

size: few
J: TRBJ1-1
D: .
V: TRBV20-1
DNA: TGCAGTGCTAGGCAGAACACTGAAGCTTTCTTT
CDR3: CSARQNTEAFF

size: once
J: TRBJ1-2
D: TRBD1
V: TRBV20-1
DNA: TGCGGTGCTAGAGATCGGGACAGCTTTGGCTACACCTTC
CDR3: CGARDRDSFGYTF

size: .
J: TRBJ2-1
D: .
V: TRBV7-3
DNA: TGTGCCAGCAGCGCTGGGTACTCCTACAATGAGCAGTTCTTC
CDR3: CASSAGYSYNEQFF

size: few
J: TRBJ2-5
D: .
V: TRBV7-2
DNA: TGTGCCAGCAGCCCCCCGGGTGACTCTAGGCCCCAGTACTTC
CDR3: CASSPPGDSRPQYF

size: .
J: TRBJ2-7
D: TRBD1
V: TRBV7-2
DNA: TGTGCCAGCAGCTATGGACAGGGGGCTTCTTACGAGCAGTACTTC
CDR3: CASSYGQGASYEQYF

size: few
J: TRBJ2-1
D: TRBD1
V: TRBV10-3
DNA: TGTGCCATCAATCCAGGGGGCTACAATGAGCAGTTCTTC
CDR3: CAINPGGYNEQFF

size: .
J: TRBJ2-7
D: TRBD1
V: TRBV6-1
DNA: TGCGGATCCAGCGAGGGGGACAGGGCGTACTTC
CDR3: CGSSEGDRAYF

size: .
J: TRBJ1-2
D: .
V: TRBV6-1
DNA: TGTGCCAGTTTGACGCGTAATGGCTACACCTTC
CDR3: CASLTRNGYTF

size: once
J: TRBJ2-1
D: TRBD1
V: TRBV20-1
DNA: TGCAGTGCTAGAGTCCCGGGACAGGGTGTCCTCAATGAGCAGTTCTTC
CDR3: CSARVPGQGVLNEQFF

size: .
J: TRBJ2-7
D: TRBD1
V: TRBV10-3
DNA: TGTGCCGCGACACAGGGGGAAGTCTACGAGCAGTACTTC
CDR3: CAATQGEVYEQYF

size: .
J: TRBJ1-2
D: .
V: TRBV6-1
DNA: TGTGCCAGCAGACCCGACAGTAACTATGGCTACACCTTC
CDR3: CASRPDSNYGYTF